Presented here are 3 T cell receptor beta chains from one specimen sequenced in a study of OX40 agonist ivuxolimab in advanced cancers. Using immunoSEQ multiplex PCR, the repertoire was profiled, and TCRdb retains in-frame clones only, with some absent. This sample carries around 150,000 clones, approximately 90% of them seen once, and the ten largest clones take roughly 0.99%. The specimen comprised CD4+ or CD8+ T cells sorted from blood, sampled in a trial of the OX40 agonist ivuxolimab. The receptors were gathered from an adult with an advanced solid tumor such as melanoma, head and neck, liver or kidney cancer.

This chain uses TRBV2 with TRBJ2-7; 9 bases map to TRBD1. Germline CDR1 is SNHLY and CDR2 is FYNNEI. The trim removed 6 bases at V and 3 bases at J, leaving 9 bases unmatched. This CDR3 is built from 15 residues. The CDR3 sequence is CASRDPGQGIYEQYF. The DNA of the CDR3 is TGTGCCAGCAGAGACCCCGGACAGGGGATCTACGAGCAGTACTTC. Full variable domain (rest looked up from reference TRBV2 and TRBJ2-7): EPEVTQTPSHQVTQMGQEVILRCVPISNHLYFYWYRQILGQKVEFLVSFYNNEISEKSEIFDDQFSVERPDGSNFTLKIRSTKLEDSAMYFCASRDPGQGIYEQYFGPGTRLTVT.

This rearrangement joins TRBV28 to TRBJ1-2; maybe TRBD1 (6 bases). V was trimmed by 6 bases and J by 4 bases, leaving 12 bases between them. The CDR3 loop spans 13 amino acids. Germline V gene lookup returns CDR1 MDHEN and CDR2 SYDVKM. The CDR3 reads CASSGPQGYGYTF. CDR3 in DNA: TGTGCCAGCAGCGGGCCACAGGGCTATGGCTACACCTTC.

This clone was recorded only once. The chain joins TRBV11-2 to TRBJ2-7, with no clear D. The length of the CDR3 is 14 residues. Germline V CDR1 and CDR2: SGHAT, FQNNGV. V lost 1 base, J lost 2 bases, and 9 bases lay in between. DNA of the CDR3: TGTGCCAGCAGCTTAGGCCCACCCACCTACGAGCAGTACTTC. It encodes CASSLGPPTYEQYF.